This T cell receptor beta chain was captured in a study of vaccination effects on CD4 cells after COVID-19. As regards this clone: The target antigen is unknown.

The authors isolated CD4+ T cells after around nine days of culture. Each person got two doses of an mRNA SARS-CoV-2 vaccine, BNT162b2 or mRNA-1273. Sequenced by immunoSEQ multiplex PCR; TCRdb stores in-frame clones only, minus some. The sample records some 30,000 clones, roughly 81% being singletons. General study points: Clones arising from infection and from vaccination showed marked clonal contraction late after vaccination.

The specimen was CD4+ T cells from PBMCs cultured without peptide, collected after COVID-19 vaccination. The sequence came from a human donor who received a COVID-19 vaccine.

CDR3 nucleotides: TGTGCCAGCAGCGCTATCACTCTTAACTATGGCTACACCTTC. Its protein is CASSAITLNYGYTF. The chain combines TRBV7-9 with TRBJ1-2; D gene ambiguous. The germline V gene has CDR1 SEHNR and CDR2 FQNEAQ (reference sequence). The CDR3 consists of 14 residues. V was pared by 5 bases and J by 1 base, with 11 bases between. The full variable domain, its missing parts supplied by reference TRBV7-9 and TRBJ1-2, is DTGVSQNPRHKITKRGQNVTFRCDPISEHNRLYWYRQTLGQGPEFLTYFQNEAQLEKSRLLSDRFSAERPKGSFSTLEIQRTEQGDSAMYLCASSAITLNYGYTFGSGTRLTVV.